What follows are 8 T cell receptor beta chains derived from one specimen sequenced in a study of CD8 T cells in ankylosing spondylitis. TCRdb processed the 5' RACE reads anew with MiXCR; each CDR3 protein has one entry. The sample lists about 340,000 distinct CDR3 sequences, more than 20% occurring once. Sequencing was carried out using blood, either unsorted or a sorted T cell fraction (not recorded which). All receptors come from a male donor with ankylosing spondylitis or in good health (not recorded which).

The V gene is TRBV2, the J gene TRBJ1-2; D gene unclear. V lost 5 bases to trimming and J lost 2 bases, with 9 bases between them. CDR3 length: 13 residues. CDR1 and CDR2 from the germline V gene are SNHLY and FYNNEI. This chain's CDR3 is CASSPVDNYGYTF. The CDR3 nucleotides are TGTGCCAGCAGTCCAGTAGACAACTATGGCTACACCTTC.

This clonotype was observed a few times. One base away lies a much larger clone, so this may be a sequencing read error. J is TRBJ2-5 and V is TRBV12-3 or TRBV12-4; D remains unclear. This CDR3 region has 11 residues. Trimming removed 3 bases from V and 5 bases from J, with 4 bases in between. CDR3 protein: CASSFWETQYF. The CDR3 coding sequence is TGTGCCAGCAGTTTTTGGGAGACCCAGTACTTC.

J is TRBJ2-5 and V is TRBV12-3 or TRBV12-4, with 10 nucleotides matching TRBD2. With V trimmed by 5 bases and J by 1 base, 10 bases remained unmatched. The CDR3 covers 17 residues. In DNA form, the CDR3 reads TGTGCCAGCAGTCTCAAAGGACTAGCGGCCCCCCAAGAGACCCAGTACTTC. It specifies CASSLKGLAAPQETQYF.

CDR3: CASSSGLAGDEQYF. CDR3 DNA: TGTGCCAGCAGTTCCGGACTAGCGGGGGACGAGCAGTACTTC. The genes are TRBV12-3 or TRBV12-4 and TRBJ2-7; 13 bases line up with TRBD2. This CDR3 contains 14 residues. V trimming: 4 bases; J trimming: 5 bases; junction bases outside the gene matches: 2.

This chain joins TRBV3-1 and TRBJ1-4; 7 nucleotides align to TRBD1. The CDR3 length is 14 residues. The germline V gene has CDR1 LGHDT and CDR2 YNNKEL (reference sequence). The V and J ends lost 6 bases and 6 bases, in that order; junction bases with no gene match: 7. CDR3 nucleotide sequence: TGTGCCAGCAGGCCCAGGGGGTCGGATGAAAAACTGTTTTTT. The encoded protein is CASRPRGSDEKLFF.

This clonotype was picked up a small number of times. This chain joins TRBV7-9 and TRBJ1-5, with D perhaps matching TRBD1 (5 bases). Looked up from germline, CDR1 is SEHNR and CDR2 is FQNEAQ (reference sequence). V dropped 6 bases and J dropped 5 bases, with 11 bases sitting between them. The CDR3 runs 13 residues. The CDR3 bases are TGTGCCAGCAGGAAGGAAGGGGATCAGCCCCAGCATTTT. It translates to CASRKEGDQPQHF.

This clonotype has just a few counts. This sequence joins TRBV3-1 and TRBJ2-7; 8 bases are shared with TRBD1. The trim removed 0 bases at V and 3 bases at J, leaving 7 bases unmatched. The CDR3 consists of 16 residues. The germline V gene encodes CDR1 LGHDT and CDR2 YNNKEL (reference sequence). CDR3 amino acids: CASSQDWRTGIYEQYF. The CDR3 coding sequence is TGTGCCAGCAGCCAAGATTGGAGGACAGGGATCTACGAGCAGTACTTC.

The rearrangement uses TRBV29-1 and TRBJ2-2; D gene unclear. This CDR3 region has 14 residues. The germline V gene encodes CDR1 SQVTM and CDR2 ANQGSEA. Between the trimmed V and J ends, which lost 0 bases and 1 base, there was a span of 6 bases. The CDR3 reads CSVEDEWNTGELFF. In nucleotides, the CDR3 is TGCAGCGTTGAAGATGAGTGGAACACCGGGGAGCTGTTTTTT.